The TCR beta chain described here comes from a study of blood T cell repertoires in COVID-19. CDR3 length: 15 residues. V was clipped by 3 bases and J by 7 bases; unmatched bases: 5. Germline V gives CDR1 ENHRY, CDR2 SYGVKD. Here immunoSEQ multiplex PCR was the method, and the copy in TCRdb shows in-frame clones only, minus some. The sample has approximately 67,000 clones; around 86% are singletons. The receptor was isolated from a man aged 50 to 59 with active COVID-19. The sequencing input was peripheral blood. The chain links TRBV10-3 to TRBJ2-7; 14 bases are shared with TRBD2. The CDR3 DNA reads TGTGCCATCAGTGAAGGGACTAGCGGGAGTTTGGAGCAGTACTTC. Translating gives CAISEGTSGSLEQYF.